A selection of T cell receptor beta chains follows, all from one sample in a study of identical twins. TCRdb reprocessed the 5' RACE reads via MiXCR and lists one record per CDR3 protein. Of some 1,700,000 distinct CDR3 sequences detected, 32% appear once; the ten largest clones hold 0.25% to 0.3%. Sequences were obtained from cord blood. Every receptor here comes from a newborn girl in good health. The CDR3 runs from the conserved cysteine through the conserved F or W. Each record gives: clone size, CDR3 length, J gene, D gene, V gene, CDR3 protein, CDR3 DNA. A D gene is named only where the DNA matches it firmly. Some rows have no size entry. The others give once, few or many, or a class for an expanded clone.

clone size: .
CDR3 length: 16
J gene: TRBJ1-6
D gene: .
V gene: TRBV3-1
CDR3 protein: CASAPHGGGYNSPLHF
CDR3 DNA: TGTGCCAGCGCCCCGCATGGGGGGGGCTATAATTCACCCCTCCACTTT

clone size: .
CDR3 length: 14
J gene: TRBJ1-6
D gene: TRBD1
V gene: TRBV10-3
CDR3 protein: CAISGDRVNSPLHF
CDR3 DNA: TGTGCCATCAGTGGGGACAGGGTTAATTCACCCCTCCACTTT

clone size: .
CDR3 length: 15
J gene: TRBJ2-1
D gene: TRBD1
V gene: TRBV20-1
CDR3 protein: CSARARDRGGNEQFF
CDR3 DNA: TGCAGTGCTAGAGCACGGGACAGGGGAGGGAATGAGCAGTTCTTC

clone size: few
CDR3 length: 15
J gene: TRBJ2-7
D gene: TRBD2
V gene: TRBV4-1
CDR3 protein: CASSQVAGSPYEQYF
CDR3 DNA: TGCGCCAGCAGCCAAGTAGCGGGGAGCCCTTACGAGCAGTACTTC

clone size: .
CDR3 length: 13
J gene: TRBJ2-4
D gene: TRBD2
V gene: TRBV28
CDR3 protein: CASRTSGSNIQYF
CDR3 DNA: TGTGCCAGCAGGACTAGCGGGTCAAACATTCAGTACTTC

clone size: .
CDR3 length: 13
J gene: TRBJ2-5
D gene: .
V gene: TRBV5-1
CDR3 protein: CASSLGRMETQYF
CDR3 DNA: TGCGCCAGCAGCTTGGGGAGGATGGAGACCCAGTACTTC

clone size: .
CDR3 length: 16
J gene: TRBJ2-3
D gene: .
V gene: TRBV4-2
CDR3 protein: CASSQEGVPGTDTQYF
CDR3 DNA: TGTGCCAGCAGCCAAGAGGGGGTACCGGGCACAGATACGCAGTATTTT

clone size: .
CDR3 length: 15
J gene: TRBJ1-4
D gene: TRBD1
V gene: TRBV18
CDR3 protein: CASSLRTGVNEKLFF
CDR3 DNA: TGTGCCAGCTCACTAAGGACAGGTGTAAATGAAAAACTGTTTTTT

clone size: many
CDR3 length: 12
J gene: TRBJ2-7
D gene: .
V gene: TRBV29-1
CDR3 protein: CSVAISSYEQYF
CDR3 DNA: TGCAGCGTTGCTATCAGCTCCTACGAGCAGTACTTC

clone size: once
CDR3 length: 15
J gene: TRBJ1-4
D gene: .
V gene: TRBV5-1
CDR3 protein: CASSLVASVGEKLFF
CDR3 DNA: TGCGCCAGCAGCTTGGTTGCCAGCGTTGGAGAAAAACTGTTTTTT

clone size: few
CDR3 length: 14
J gene: TRBJ1-1
D gene: .
V gene: TRBV29-1
CDR3 protein: CSVEQTGLNTEAFF
CDR3 DNA: TGCAGCGTTGAACAAACAGGTCTGAACACTGAAGCTTTCTTT

clone size: .
CDR3 length: 16
J gene: TRBJ2-3
D gene: .
V gene: TRBV7-2
CDR3 protein: CASSLKGRGNTDTQYF
CDR3 DNA: TGTGCCAGCAGCTTAAAGGGGCGGGGAAATACAGATACGCAGTATTTT

clone size: .
CDR3 length: 11
J gene: TRBJ2-5
D gene: .
V gene: TRBV10-3
CDR3 protein: CAISSGETQYF
CDR3 DNA: TGTGCCATCTCCTCCGGGGAGACCCAGTACTTC

clone size: .
CDR3 length: 15
J gene: TRBJ1-2
D gene: .
V gene: TRBV21-1
CDR3 protein: CASSKGSGKNYGYTF
CDR3 DNA: TGTGCCAGCAGCAAAGGTTCAGGGAAGAACTATGGCTACACCTTC

clone size: once
CDR3 length: 22
J gene: TRBJ1-3
D gene: .
V gene: TRBV12-3/TRBV12-4
CDR3 protein: CASSLWGLSPSQRTSSGNTIYF
CDR3 DNA: TGTGCCAGCAGTTTATGGGGTTTAAGCCCTTCTCAAAGGACTAGCTCTGGAAACACCATATATTTT

clone size: .
CDR3 length: 15
J gene: TRBJ1-5
D gene: TRBD1
V gene: TRBV6-5
CDR3 protein: CASSNDRGENQPRHF
CDR3 DNA: TGTGCCAGCAGTAATGACAGGGGGGAAAATCAGCCCCGGCATTTT

clone size: .
CDR3 length: 17
J gene: TRBJ2-3
D gene: TRBD2
V gene: TRBV4-1
CDR3 protein: CASSQPRLAPSADTQYF
CDR3 DNA: TGCGCCAGCAGCCAGCCCCGACTAGCGCCTAGCGCAGATACGCAGTATTTT

clone size: .
CDR3 length: 14
J gene: TRBJ2-7
D gene: .
V gene: TRBV14
CDR3 protein: CASSQSPGVGEQYF
CDR3 DNA: TGTGCCAGCAGCCAATCACCAGGGGTAGGGGAGCAGTACTTC

clone size: .
CDR3 length: 15
J gene: TRBJ1-4
D gene: .
V gene: TRBV18
CDR3 protein: CASSPDGATNEKLFF
CDR3 DNA: TGTGCCAGCTCACCCGACGGTGCAACTAATGAAAAACTGTTTTTT

clone size: .
CDR3 length: 15
J gene: TRBJ1-2
D gene: TRBD1
V gene: TRBV18
CDR3 protein: CASSPIQGKDYGYTF
CDR3 DNA: TGTGCCAGCTCACCAATACAGGGGAAGGACTATGGCTACACCTTC

clone size: few
CDR3 length: 13
J gene: TRBJ1-1
D gene: TRBD1
V gene: TRBV12-3/TRBV12-4
CDR3 protein: CASTDRGGTEAFF
CDR3 DNA: TGTGCCAGCACGGACAGGGGTGGTACTGAAGCTTTCTTT

clone size: .
CDR3 length: 13
J gene: TRBJ2-1
D gene: TRBD2
V gene: TRBV20-1
CDR3 protein: CSARRTSSHEQFF
CDR3 DNA: TGCAGTGCTAGGAGGACTAGCAGCCATGAGCAGTTCTTC

clone size: .
CDR3 length: 14
J gene: TRBJ2-1
D gene: TRBD2
V gene: TRBV5-1
CDR3 protein: CATNTGGSYNEQFF
CDR3 DNA: TGCGCCACCAATACCGGGGGGTCCTACAATGAGCAGTTCTTC

clone size: .
CDR3 length: 18
J gene: TRBJ2-1
D gene: TRBD2
V gene: TRBV15
CDR3 protein: CATRETSESPSSYNEQFF
CDR3 DNA: TGTGCCACCAGAGAAACTAGCGAATCACCGAGCTCCTACAATGAGCAGTTCTTC

clone size: few
CDR3 length: 14
J gene: TRBJ1-5
D gene: TRBD1
V gene: TRBV12-3/TRBV12-4
CDR3 protein: CASSLTGGGRPQHF
CDR3 DNA: TGTGCCAGCAGTCTGACAGGGGGCGGTCGGCCCCAGCATTTT

clone size: .
CDR3 length: 13
J gene: TRBJ2-2
D gene: .
V gene: TRBV25-1
CDR3 protein: CASRAKGTGELFF
CDR3 DNA: TGTGCCAGCAGGGCCAAGGGCACCGGGGAGCTGTTTTTT

clone size: .
CDR3 length: 15
J gene: TRBJ1-4
D gene: .
V gene: TRBV7-9
CDR3 protein: CASSLVSPANEKLFF
CDR3 DNA: TGTGCCAGCAGCTTAGTCTCCCCGGCTAATGAAAAACTGTTTTTT

clone size: few
CDR3 length: 12
J gene: TRBJ1-1
D gene: .
V gene: TRBV18
CDR3 protein: CASSRRADEAFF
CDR3 DNA: TGTGCCAGCTCACGTAGGGCCGATGAAGCTTTCTTT

clone size: .
CDR3 length: 12
J gene: TRBJ1-2
D gene: .
V gene: TRBV29-1
CDR3 protein: CSVGPGSYGYTF
CDR3 DNA: TGCAGCGTTGGCCCGGGAAGCTATGGCTACACCTTC

clone size: few
CDR3 length: 15
J gene: TRBJ1-1
D gene: TRBD1
V gene: TRBV5-1
CDR3 protein: CASSPLTGGATEAFF
CDR3 DNA: TGCGCCAGCAGCCCACTTACAGGGGGCGCGACTGAAGCTTTCTTT

clone size: many
CDR3 length: 13
J gene: TRBJ2-1
D gene: .
V gene: TRBV29-1
CDR3 protein: CSVESLSYNEQFF
CDR3 DNA: TGCAGCGTTGAAAGCCTCTCCTACAATGAGCAGTTCTTC

clone size: few
CDR3 length: 14
J gene: TRBJ2-7
D gene: .
V gene: TRBV27
CDR3 protein: CASSNGRGVYEQYF
CDR3 DNA: TGTGCCAGCAGTAACGGGAGAGGCGTCTACGAGCAGTACTTC

clone size: .
CDR3 length: 15
J gene: TRBJ2-4
D gene: TRBD2
V gene: TRBV3-1
CDR3 protein: CASSHEAGPKGIQYF
CDR3 DNA: TGTGCCAGCAGCCACGAAGCGGGACCGAAGGGCATTCAGTACTTC

clone size: many
CDR3 length: 13
J gene: TRBJ1-2
D gene: TRBD1
V gene: TRBV6-6
CDR3 protein: CASSPQGAWGYTF
CDR3 DNA: TGTGCCAGCAGTCCACAGGGGGCTTGGGGCTACACCTTC

clone size: few
CDR3 length: 16
J gene: TRBJ1-4
D gene: TRBD1
V gene: TRBV3-1
CDR3 protein: CASSQDRRQGSEKLFF
CDR3 DNA: TGTGCCAGCAGCCAAGATCGGAGACAGGGTAGTGAAAAACTGTTTTTT

clone size: .
CDR3 length: 17
J gene: TRBJ2-1
D gene: TRBD2
V gene: TRBV7-9
CDR3 protein: CASSLPTSGRGLNEQFF
CDR3 DNA: TGTGCCAGCAGCTTACCGACTAGCGGGAGAGGTTTGAATGAGCAGTTCTTC

clone size: .
CDR3 length: 14
J gene: TRBJ2-7
D gene: TRBD2
V gene: TRBV4-1
CDR3 protein: CASSQTSGVYEQYF
CDR3 DNA: TGCGCCAGCAGCCAAACTAGCGGGGTCTACGAGCAGTACTTC

clone size: .
CDR3 length: 11
J gene: TRBJ2-3
D gene: TRBD1
V gene: TRBV7-2
CDR3 protein: CASSQGQAQYF
CDR3 DNA: TGTGCCAGCAGCCAAGGACAGGCGCAGTATTTT

clone size: .
CDR3 length: 13
J gene: TRBJ1-5
D gene: .
V gene: TRBV7-2
CDR3 protein: CASSSRADQPQHF
CDR3 DNA: TGTGCCAGCAGCTCCCGGGCGGATCAGCCCCAGCATTTT

clone size: .
CDR3 length: 15
J gene: TRBJ2-3
D gene: TRBD1
V gene: TRBV3-1
CDR3 protein: CASERGQGSTDTKYF
CDR3 DNA: TGTGCCAGCGAGAGGGGACAGGGGAGCACAGATACGAAGTATTTT

clone size: .
CDR3 length: 13
J gene: TRBJ1-2
D gene: .
V gene: TRBV20-1
CDR3 protein: CSADLTGGYGYTF
CDR3 DNA: TGCAGTGCTGACCTGACAGGCGGCTATGGCTACACCTTC

clone size: .
CDR3 length: 16
J gene: TRBJ1-1
D gene: TRBD1
V gene: TRBV24-1
CDR3 protein: CATLHHGQGPNTEAFF
CDR3 DNA: TGTGCCACGCTCCACCACGGACAGGGCCCAAACACTGAAGCTTTCTTT

clone size: few
CDR3 length: 13
J gene: TRBJ1-1
D gene: .
V gene: TRBV3-1
CDR3 protein: CASSHTANTEAFF
CDR3 DNA: TGTGCCAGCAGCCATACAGCGAACACTGAAGCTTTCTTT

clone size: few
CDR3 length: 11
J gene: TRBJ2-3
D gene: .
V gene: TRBV3-1
CDR3 protein: CASTAADTQYF
CDR3 DNA: TGTGCCAGCACCGCAGCAGATACGCAGTATTTT

clone size: .
CDR3 length: 16
J gene: TRBJ2-3
D gene: TRBD1
V gene: TRBV5-1
CDR3 protein: CASSLPDRDPTDTQYF
CDR3 DNA: TGCGCCAGCAGCCTACCCGACAGGGACCCCACAGATACGCAGTATTTT

clone size: many
CDR3 length: 15
J gene: TRBJ2-7
D gene: TRBD2
V gene: TRBV12-3/TRBV12-4
CDR3 protein: CASSPERGSSYEQYF
CDR3 DNA: TGTGCCAGCAGTCCCGAGCGGGGGTCCTCCTACGAGCAGTACTTC

clone size: few
CDR3 length: 15
J gene: TRBJ1-2
D gene: .
V gene: TRBV2
CDR3 protein: CASSDGVGRLYGYTF
CDR3 DNA: TGTGCCAGCAGTGATGGGGTGGGCAGACTCTATGGCTACACCTTC

clone size: .
CDR3 length: 13
J gene: TRBJ2-3
D gene: .
V gene: TRBV20-1
CDR3 protein: CSAPSGGTGTQYF
CDR3 DNA: TGCAGTGCCCCGAGTGGGGGGACCGGTACGCAGTATTTT

clone size: few
CDR3 length: 14
J gene: TRBJ2-5
D gene: .
V gene: TRBV7-8
CDR3 protein: CASSQSRVVETQYF
CDR3 DNA: TGTGCCAGCAGCCAAAGCAGGGTTGTCGAGACCCAGTACTTC

clone size: few
CDR3 length: 15
J gene: TRBJ2-2
D gene: .
V gene: TRBV12-3/TRBV12-4
CDR3 protein: CASSFVGGNTGELFF
CDR3 DNA: TGTGCCAGCAGTTTTGTGGGGGGGAACACCGGGGAGCTGTTTTTT

clone size: .
CDR3 length: 14
J gene: TRBJ1-6
D gene: TRBD1
V gene: TRBV7-9
CDR3 protein: CASSQQGVHSPLHF
CDR3 DNA: TGTGCCAGCAGCCAGCAGGGGGTACATTCACCCCTCCACTTT

clone size: few
CDR3 length: 16
J gene: TRBJ2-3
D gene: TRBD2
V gene: TRBV20-1
CDR3 protein: CSALKTSGGRTDTQYF
CDR3 DNA: TGCAGTGCCTTAAAGACTAGCGGGGGGCGTACAGATACGCAGTATTTT

clone size: .
CDR3 length: 14
J gene: TRBJ2-5
D gene: .
V gene: TRBV7-2
CDR3 protein: CASSLASSCNEQYF
CDR3 DNA: TGTGCCAGCAGCTTAGCTAGCTCCTGCAATGAGCAGTACTTC

clone size: few
CDR3 length: 14
J gene: TRBJ1-2
D gene: .
V gene: TRBV6-6
CDR3 protein: CASRQDTLLYGYTF
CDR3 DNA: TGTGCCAGCAGACAGGACACCTTACTCTATGGCTACACCTTC

clone size: once
CDR3 length: 15
J gene: TRBJ2-1
D gene: .
V gene: TRBV14
CDR3 protein: CASSPKGWSYNEQFF
CDR3 DNA: TGTGCCAGCAGCCCCAAGGGATGGTCCTACAATGAGCAGTTCTTC

clone size: many
CDR3 length: 16
J gene: TRBJ2-7
D gene: TRBD1
V gene: TRBV2
CDR3 protein: CASSELGQGASYEQYF
CDR3 DNA: TGTGCCAGCAGTGAACTAGGACAGGGAGCTTCCTACGAGCAGTACTTC

clone size: .
CDR3 length: 13
J gene: TRBJ2-7
D gene: .
V gene: TRBV14
CDR3 protein: CASSRGLLGEQYF
CDR3 DNA: TGTGCCAGCAGCCGAGGACTACTGGGCGAGCAGTACTTC

clone size: few
CDR3 length: 15
J gene: TRBJ2-7
D gene: TRBD2
V gene: TRBV11-2
CDR3 protein: CASSPTGGSVYEQYF
CDR3 DNA: TGTGCCAGCAGCCCCACTGGCGGGAGCGTCTACGAGCAGTACTTC

clone size: .
CDR3 length: 18
J gene: TRBJ2-6
D gene: TRBD1
V gene: TRBV5-1
CDR3 protein: CASSLASGTGGGANVLTF
CDR3 DNA: TGCGCCAGCAGCTTGGCCTCCGGGACAGGGGGTGGGGCCAACGTCCTGACTTTC

clone size: few
CDR3 length: 15
J gene: TRBJ2-3
D gene: .
V gene: TRBV5-1
CDR3 protein: CASSLTSAFTDTQYF
CDR3 DNA: TGCGCCAGCAGCTTGACCAGCGCATTCACAGATACGCAGTATTTT